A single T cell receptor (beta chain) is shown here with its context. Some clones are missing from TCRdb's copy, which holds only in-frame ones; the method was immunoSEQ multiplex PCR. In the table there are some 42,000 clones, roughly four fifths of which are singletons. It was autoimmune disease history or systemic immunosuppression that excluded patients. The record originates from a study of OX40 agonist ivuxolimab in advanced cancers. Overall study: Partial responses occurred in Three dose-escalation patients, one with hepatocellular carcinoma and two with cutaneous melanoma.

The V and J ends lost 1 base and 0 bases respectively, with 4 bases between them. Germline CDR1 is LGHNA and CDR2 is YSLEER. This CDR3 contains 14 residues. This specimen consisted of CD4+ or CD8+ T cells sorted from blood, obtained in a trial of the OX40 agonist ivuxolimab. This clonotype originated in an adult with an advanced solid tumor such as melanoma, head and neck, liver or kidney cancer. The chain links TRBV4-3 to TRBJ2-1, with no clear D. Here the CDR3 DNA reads TGCGCCAGCAGCCAAGCTCTCTCCTACAATGAGCAGTTCTTC. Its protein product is CASSQALSYNEQFF.